This is a list of T cell receptor beta chains from one sample in a study of OX40 agonist ivuxolimab in advanced cancers. Sequenced by immunoSEQ multiplex PCR; TCRdb stores in-frame clones only, minus some. The sample has about 61,000 clones; around 91% are singletons. The source material was CD4+ or CD8+ T cells sorted from blood, sampled in a trial of the OX40 agonist ivuxolimab. These TCRs come from an adult with an advanced solid tumor such as melanoma, head and neck, liver or kidney cancer. Each CDR3 is given with its conserved first and last residue. The D gene is left open where the match is weak. Clone size, where shown, is once, few, many, or a class for clones that have expanded.

>.|13|TRBJ2-7|TRBV11-2|.
CASSSTSSYEQYF
TGTGCCAGCAGCTCGACTAGTTCCTACGAGCAGTACTTC
>.|11|TRBJ2-7|TRBV10-3|.
CAISDEYQQYF
TGTGCCATCAGTGATGAGTACCAGCAGTACTTC
>.|15|TRBJ2-7|TRBV4-1|TRBD1
CASSQGWDSSYEQYF
TGCGCCAGCAGCCAAGGGTGGGACAGCTCCTACGAGCAGTACTTC
>.|15|TRBJ2-7|TRBV4-3|.
CASSQDIGLVYEQYF
TGCGCCAGCAGCCAAGATATCGGGTTGGTATACGAGCAGTACTTC
>.|14|TRBJ2-7|TRBV15|.
CATGSEYGGYEQYF
TGTGCCACGGGTAGTGAGTATGGGGGCTACGAGCAGTACTTC
>.|17|TRBJ2-6|TRBV7-6|TRBD1
CASSLATGQNWANVLTF
TGTGCCAGCAGCTTAGCGACGGGACAGAACTGGGCCAACGTCCTGACTTTC
>.|13|TRBJ2-1|TRBV7-9|.
CASSLDFHNEQFF
TGTGCCAGCAGCTTAGATTTCCACAATGAGCAGTTCTTC
>.|14|TRBJ2-4|TRBV28|TRBD2
CASTGLAGGVIQYF
TGTGCCAGCACCGGACTAGCGGGAGGTGTCATTCAGTACTTC
>.|16|TRBJ2-3|TRBV4-3|TRBD2
CASSQDLADSTDTQYF
TGCGCCAGCAGCCAAGACCTAGCGGATAGCACAGATACGCAGTATTTT
>.|15|TRBJ1-2|TRBV4-1|.
CASSPSGELVYGYTF
TGCGCCAGCAGCCCGTCCGGAGAGCTTGTCTATGGCTACACCTTC
>.|15|TRBJ2-5|TRBV16|.
CASSQVQEGRETQYF
TGTGCCAGCAGCCAAGTACAAGAAGGACGAGAGACCCAGTACTTC
>.|12|TRBJ1-2|TRBV5-6|.
CASSLAGNGYTF
TGTGCCAGCAGCTTGGCAGGGAATGGCTACACCTTC
>.|15|TRBJ1-1|TRBV19|TRBD1
CASRTGGETSTEAFF
TGTGCCAGTAGAACAGGGGGCGAAACTTCCACTGAAGCTTTCTTT
>few|14|TRBJ2-5|TRBV28|.
CASRWVGSKETQYF
TGTGCCAGTCGCTGGGTGGGATCGAAAGAGACCCAGTACTTC
>.|13|TRBJ2-1|TRBV5-6|TRBD2
CASSLGTSGRQFF
TGTGCCAGCAGCTTGGGAACTAGCGGGCGACAGTTCTTC
>.|14|TRBJ2-7|TRBV13|TRBD2
CASSLGSGAYEQYF
TGTGCCAGCAGCTTAGGTAGCGGGGCCTACGAGCAGTACTTC
>.|17|TRBJ2-3|TRBV7-8|TRBD2
CASSLYPGLDYTDTQYF
TGTGCCAGCAGCTTATATCCGGGACTAGACTACACAGATACGCAGTATTTT
>.|15|TRBJ2-1|TRBV7-9|.
CASSNRDASGDEQFF
TGTGCCAGCAGCAACCGGGACGCCTCAGGCGATGAGCAGTTCTTC
>.|15|TRBJ2-2|TRBV6-5|.
CASSYGGGYTGELFF
TGTGCCAGCAGTTACGGCGGAGGGTACACCGGGGAGCTGTTTTTT
>.|14|TRBJ1-3|TRBV19|.
CASSIGSSGNTIYF
TGTGCCAGTAGTATCGGCAGCTCTGGAAACACCATATATTTT
>.|13|TRBJ2-1|TRBV27|.
CASSWAPVNEQFF
TGTGCCAGCAGTTGGGCCCCAGTTAATGAGCAGTTCTTC
>.|16|TRBJ2-7|TRBV27|.
CASSLSVGTVDYEQYF
TGTGCCAGCAGTTTATCGGTCGGGACGGTAGACTACGAGCAGTACTTC
>.|16|TRBJ1-3|TRBV10-2|TRBD1
CASSESLTGIGNTIYF
TGCGCCAGCAGTGAGTCGCTGACAGGGATTGGAAACACCATATATTTT
>.|15|TRBJ1-1|TRBV4-1|.
CASSPRDTENTEAFF
TGCGCCAGCAGCCCCCGGGACACCGAGAACACTGAAGCTTTCTTT
>.|17|TRBJ2-3|TRBV15|TRBD2
CATSRSLAGGLTDTQYF
TGTGCCACCAGCAGGAGCCTAGCGGGAGGGCTGACAGATACGCAGTATTTT
>.|13|TRBJ1-1|TRBV19|TRBD1
CASLDRTNTEAFF
TGTGCCAGTCTGGACAGGACGAACACTGAAGCTTTCTTT
>.|17|TRBJ2-7|TRBV7-9|.
CASSLASGGASSYEQYF
TGTGCCAGCAGCTTAGCCTCTGGGGGAGCGAGCTCCTACGAGCAGTACTTC
>.|15|TRBJ2-1|TRBV11-2|TRBD2
CASSPSGRVHNEQFF
TGTGCCAGCAGCCCTAGCGGGAGAGTCCACAATGAGCAGTTCTTC
>.|12|TRBJ1-2|TRBV25-1|.
CASSVSAYGYTF
TGTGCCAGCAGTGTTTCAGCTTATGGCTACACCTTC
>.|16|TRBJ1-4|TRBV19|TRBD1
CASTHVPGQGFEKLFF
TGTGCCAGTACCCATGTACCGGGACAGGGGTTTGAAAAACTGTTTTTT
>.|14|TRBJ2-7|TRBV6-5|.
CASSYQQGTIEQYF
TGTGCCAGCAGTTACCAACAGGGCACGATCGAGCAGTACTTC
>.|15|TRBJ1-1|TRBV28|.
CASSFGSDGYTEAFF
TGTGCCAGCAGTTTTGGGTCGGACGGATACACTGAAGCTTTCTTT
>once|18|TRBJ2-1|TRBV28|TRBD2
CANSAGTSGRSNFDEQFF
TGTGCCAATAGCGCCGGGACTAGCGGGAGATCTAATTTCGATGAGCAGTTCTTC
>few|13|TRBJ1-4|TRBV27|TRBD1
CASRGQGHEKLFF
TGTGCCAGCAGAGGACAGGGGCATGAAAAACTGTTTTTT
>.|12|TRBJ2-2|TRBV25-1|.
CASRELVGELFF
TGTGCCAGCAGGGAACTAGTCGGGGAGCTGTTTTTT
>.|16|TRBJ1-2|TRBV27|.
CASSLLNPGSDGGYTF
TGTGCCAGCAGTTTATTGAATCCGGGGTCCGATGGTGGCTACACCTTC
>.|14|TRBJ2-3|TRBV7-8|.
CASSLVGSTDTQYF
TGTGCCAGCAGCTTAGTCGGGAGCACAGATACGCAGTATTTT
>.|12|TRBJ1-1|TRBV19|.
CASSPPGTEAFF
TGTGCCAGTAGCCCCCCAGGGACTGAAGCTTTCTTT
>.|15|TRBJ1-5|TRBV7-9|.
CASSPPGIGSQPQHF
TGTGCCAGCAGCCCGCCGGGGATAGGGTCTCAGCCCCAGCATTTT
>.|15|TRBJ2-3|TRBV7-9|.
CASSLWDVNPDTQYF
TGTGCCAGCAGCTTATGGGACGTAAACCCAGATACGCAGTATTTT
>.|15|TRBJ2-5|TRBV10-3|TRBD2
CAISDIGEGKETQYF
TGTGCCATCAGTGATATAGGGGAGGGGAAAGAGACCCAGTACTTC
>.|14|TRBJ2-1|TRBV14|.
CASRTAGASNEQFF
TGTGCCAGCCGCACGGCAGGTGCTAGCAATGAGCAGTTCTTC
>once|15|TRBJ1-2|TRBV5-4|.
CASSFPIDRNYGYTF
TGTGCCAGCAGCTTTCCCATTGACAGGAACTATGGCTACACCTTC
>.|16|TRBJ2-7|TRBV5-4|TRBD1
CASRTKITGGRDEQYF
TGTGCCAGCAGGACCAAAATTACAGGGGGCAGGGACGAGCAGTACTTC
>.|16|TRBJ1-1|TRBV7-3|TRBD1
CARSKWKGQLNTEAFF
TGTGCCAGGAGCAAGTGGAAGGGACAGCTGAACACTGAAGCTTTCTTT
>.|14|TRBJ2-1|TRBV2|.
CASREGLAYNEQFF
TGTGCCAGCAGAGAGGGACTGGCCTACAATGAGCAGTTCTTC
>.|15|TRBJ1-3|TRBV11-2|.
CASSLDPDSGNTIYF
TGTGCCAGCAGCTTAGATCCCGACTCTGGAAACACCATATATTTT
>.|13|TRBJ2-1|TRBV27|.
CASSLDSYNEQFF
TGTGCCAGCAGTTTAGACAGTTACAATGAGCAGTTCTTC
>.|15|TRBJ1-1|TRBV19|.
CASSIGEQGNTEAFF
TGTGCCAGTAGTATAGGCGAACAGGGTAACACTGAAGCTTTCTTT
>.|14|TRBJ2-7|TRBV4-3|TRBD1
CASSQGTGGDEQYF
TGCGCCAGCAGCCAAGGGACAGGGGGCGACGAGCAGTACTTC
>.|16|TRBJ2-5|TRBV28|TRBD1
CASSLFRDRAGETQYF
TGTGCCAGCAGTTTATTCCGGGACAGGGCCGGGGAGACCCAGTACTTC
>few|16|TRBJ2-1|TRBV5-1|TRBD1
CASSSVTGVDYNEQFF
TGCGCCAGCAGCTCCGTTACAGGGGTGGACTACAATGAGCAGTTCTTC
>.|14|TRBJ2-7|TRBV5-1|TRBD2
CASSLSGSSYEQYF
TGCGCCAGCAGCTTAAGCGGGAGTTCCTACGAGCAGTACTTC
>.|11|TRBJ2-2|TRBV27|.
CASGNTGELFF
TGTGCCAGCGGGAACACCGGGGAGCTGTTTTTT
>.|14|TRBJ2-1|TRBV5-4|.
CASSSRDSANEQFF
TGTGCCAGCAGCTCCCGGGACTCGGCAAATGAGCAGTTCTTC